This TCR beta chain was documented in a study of CD8+ T cells in alopecia areata. The wider study: Treated patients swallowed 5 to 10 mg of oral tofacitinib twice daily.

Reverse transcription of extracted RNA yielded cDNA, which provided the sequencing template. Profiled with immunoSEQ multiplex PCR; TCRdb holds only in-frame clones, not every one. The data show around 190,000 clones, roughly three fifths seen once. The V end lost 2 bases, the J end lost 4 bases, and 12 bases lay between the germline ends. The CDR3 runs to 15 residues. Germline assignment: CDR1 SNHLY and CDR2 FYNNEI. Treatment defined: oral pan-JAK inhibitor, 5-10 mg twice daily. The TCR sequence derives from a human donor with alopecia areata. This chain links TRBV2 with TRBJ2-1; tentatively, D is TRBD2 (6 bases). The specimen comprised CD4+ T cells sorted from blood, sampled at week 4, from a patient treated with tofacitinib. This CDR3 reads CASSEFAREYNEQFF. CDR3 in DNA: TGTGCCAGCAGTGAATTTGCACGGGAGTACAATGAGCAGTTCTTC.